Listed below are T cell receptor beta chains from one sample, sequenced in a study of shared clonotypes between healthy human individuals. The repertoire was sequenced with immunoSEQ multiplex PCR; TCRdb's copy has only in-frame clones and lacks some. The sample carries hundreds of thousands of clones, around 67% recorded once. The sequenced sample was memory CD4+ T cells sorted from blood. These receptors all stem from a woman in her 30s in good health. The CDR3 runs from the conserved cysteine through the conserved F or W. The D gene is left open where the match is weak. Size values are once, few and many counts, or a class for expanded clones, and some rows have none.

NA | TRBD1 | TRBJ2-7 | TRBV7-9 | TGTGCCAGCAGCCCCCGGGACAGACATTACGAGCAGTACTTC | CASSPRDRHYEQYF
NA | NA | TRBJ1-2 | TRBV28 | TGTGCCAGCAGTTTAGGCGTAGGGAACTATGGCTACACCTTC | CASSLGVGNYGYTF
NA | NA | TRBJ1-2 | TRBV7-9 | TGTGCCAGCAGCTTAGGGGGTGTAGGCAACTATGGCTACACCTTC | CASSLGGVGNYGYTF
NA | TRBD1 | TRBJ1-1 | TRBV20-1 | TGCAGTGCTGCAGGGGGAGCTTTCTTT | CSAAGGAFF
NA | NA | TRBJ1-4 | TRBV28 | TGTGCCAGCAGTTTATCGGGCTCAATGTCGAGGGAAAAACTGTTTTTT | CASSLSGSMSREKLFF
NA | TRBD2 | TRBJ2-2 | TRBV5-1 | TGCGCCAGCAGCTCGGGGACTAGCACCGGGGAGCTGTTTTTT | CASSSGTSTGELFF
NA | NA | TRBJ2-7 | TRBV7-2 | TGTGCCAGCACCATCGACACTGTGGTCTACGAGCAGTACTTC | CASTIDTVVYEQYF
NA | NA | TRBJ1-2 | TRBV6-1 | TGTGCCAGCAGTGAAGTCGGGGTGTATGGCTACACCTTC | CASSEVGVYGYTF
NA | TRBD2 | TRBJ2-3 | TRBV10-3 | TGTGCCATCAGTGATAAACCGGGACTAGCGACAGATACGCAGTATTTT | CAISDKPGLATDTQYF
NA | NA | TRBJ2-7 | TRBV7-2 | TGTGCCAGCAGCCCTGGCCGGCCCTGGCCCTACGAGCAGTACTTC | CASSPGRPWPYEQYF
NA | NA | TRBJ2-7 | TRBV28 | TGTGCCAGCAGTTTCCCCGGAACTTACGAGCAGTACTTC | CASSFPGTYEQYF
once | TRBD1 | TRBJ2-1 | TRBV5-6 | TGTGCCAGCAGACTGACAGGGAATGAGCAGTTCTTC | CASRLTGNEQFF
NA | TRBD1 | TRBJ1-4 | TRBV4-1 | TGCGCCAGCAGCCAACCCCGGGACAGAGCAACTAATGAAAAACTGTTTTTT | CASSQPRDRATNEKLFF
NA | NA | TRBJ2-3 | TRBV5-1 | TGCGCCAGCAGCGCCTATGCTAGCAGCACAGATACGCAGTATTTT | CASSAYASSTDTQYF
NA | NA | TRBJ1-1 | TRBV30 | TGTGCCTGGACCCTGGGACGGTGGAACACTGAAGCTTTCTTT | CAWTLGRWNTEAFF
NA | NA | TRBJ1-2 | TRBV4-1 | TGCGCCAGCAGCCAAGTAAACAACGGCTATGGCTACACCTTC | CASSQVNNGYGYTF
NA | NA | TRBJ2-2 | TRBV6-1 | TGTGCCAGCAGGGCACCACAGGGGAACACCGGGGAGCTGTTTTTT | CASRAPQGNTGELFF
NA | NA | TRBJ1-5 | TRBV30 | TGTGCCTGGAGTGGGGCAGGGCAGCCCCAGCATTTT | CAWSGAGQPQHF
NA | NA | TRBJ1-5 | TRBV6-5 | TGTGCCAGCAGTTGGGGGGGTAGCAATCAGCCCCAGCATTTT | CASSWGGSNQPQHF
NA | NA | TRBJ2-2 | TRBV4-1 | TGCGCCAGCAGCCAAAAGAGGACCGGGGAGCTGTTTTTT | CASSQKRTGELFF
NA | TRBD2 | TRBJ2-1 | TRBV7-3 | TGTGCCAGCAGCAGAGCAGAGGGACTAGCGGGAGACAATGAGCAGTTCTTC | CASSRAEGLAGDNEQFF
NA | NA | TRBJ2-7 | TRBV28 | TGTGCCAGCAGTTTTGCGGGAAACGACTACGAGCAGTACTTC | CASSFAGNDYEQYF
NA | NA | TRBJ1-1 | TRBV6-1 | TGTGCCAGCATTTTCAGGGGGAACACTGAAGCTTTCTTT | CASIFRGNTEAFF
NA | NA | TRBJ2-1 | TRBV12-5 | TGTGCTAGTGGTTTGTCCCCGATGCCCGAGCAGTTCTTC | CASGLSPMPEQFF
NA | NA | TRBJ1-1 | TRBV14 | TGTGCCAGCAGTACCGGGGTGAACACTGAAGCTTTCTTT | CASSTGVNTEAFF
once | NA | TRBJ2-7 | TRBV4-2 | TGTGCCAGCAGCCAAGGTGGGCCCGGAGCCTACGAGCAGTACTTC | CASSQGGPGAYEQYF
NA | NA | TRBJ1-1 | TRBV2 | TGTGCCAGCAGTGAATCCGAGGCGGTGAAAGCTTTCTTT | CASSESEAVKAFF